This is a list of T cell receptor beta chains from one sample in a study of regulatory T cells in long-lasting Graves disease. MiXCR, run by TCRdb on the multiplex PCR reads, gives a single entry per CDR3 protein. The data show about 560,000 distinct CDR3 sequences, 16% seen once. The same sample was also studied in work on T cells in Graves' hyperthyroidism and ophthalmopathy.

Sequences were derived from peripheral blood mononuclear cells (PBMCs), sampled at new diagnosis, from a patient treated with antithyroid drugs. These receptors originate from a young man with Graves disease. Each CDR3 is given with its conserved first and last residue. The order of the fields is J gene, V gene, CDR3 protein.

TRBJ2-1	TRBV20-1	CSARDAGLSYNEQFF
TRBJ2-3	TRBV5-5	CATFSGRRTDTQYF
TRBJ2-2	TRBV28	CASSLRGARAGELFF
TRBJ1-2	TRBV10-2	CASSEKYSYTF
TRBJ1-2	TRBV3-1	CASSQDRGTGYTF
TRBJ2-5	TRBV5-1	CASKISGRGETQYF
TRBJ2-7	TRBV9	CASSVVGGPIYEQYF
TRBJ2-3	TRBV6-2/TRBV6-3	CARGESTDTQYF
TRBJ2-1	TRBV7-9	CASSSPSAGSYNEQFF
.	TRBV5-1	CASSGGQGATEQFF
TRBJ1-6	TRBV6-2/TRBV6-3	CASSYTPGQSSYNSPLHF
TRBJ1-5	TRBV28	CASSWGLSNQPQHF
TRBJ2-5	TRBV11-2	CASSSSRFQRETQYF
TRBJ1-4	TRBV20-1	CSARGDSSGLEKLFF
TRBJ2-1	TRBV19	CASSSTGRLSSYNEQFF
TRBJ2-7	TRBV6-2/TRBV6-3	CASSYGTAWEQYF
TRBJ1-2	TRBV29-1	CSVVPGYGYTF
TRBJ2-7	TRBV14	CASSQVGGRNEQYF
.	TRBV5-1	CASSLGAAGVRETQYF
TRBJ2-5	TRBV20-1	CSATGPVGETQYF
TRBJ1-2	TRBV29-1	CSVERQGRHWDYGYTF
TRBJ1-1	TRBV19	CASSLKRGLGNTEAFF
TRBJ1-2	TRBV4-2	CASSSQLQANYGYTF
TRBJ2-7	TRBV7-9	CASSSTGSPIEQYF
TRBJ1-1	TRBV30	CAWSVAVGTEAFF
TRBJ1-1	TRBV28	CASSGSTEAFF
TRBJ2-1	TRBV6-2/TRBV6-3	CASSEGVGGYNEQFF
TRBJ2-7	TRBV6-2/TRBV6-3	CASSYSQDEQYF
TRBJ2-7	TRBV28	CASRQALLRTYEQYF